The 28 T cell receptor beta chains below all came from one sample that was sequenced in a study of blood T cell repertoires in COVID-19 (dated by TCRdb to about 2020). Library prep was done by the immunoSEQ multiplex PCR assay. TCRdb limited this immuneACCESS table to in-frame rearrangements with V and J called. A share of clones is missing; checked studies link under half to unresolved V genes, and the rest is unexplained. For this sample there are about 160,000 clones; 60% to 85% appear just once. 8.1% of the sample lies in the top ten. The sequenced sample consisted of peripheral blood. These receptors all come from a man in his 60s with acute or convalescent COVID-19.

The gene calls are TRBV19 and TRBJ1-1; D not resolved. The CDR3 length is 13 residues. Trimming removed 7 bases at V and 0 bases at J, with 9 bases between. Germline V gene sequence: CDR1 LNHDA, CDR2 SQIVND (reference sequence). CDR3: CASTQIMNTEAFF. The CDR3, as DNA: TGTGCCAGTACACAGATTATGAACACTGAAGCTTTCTTT.

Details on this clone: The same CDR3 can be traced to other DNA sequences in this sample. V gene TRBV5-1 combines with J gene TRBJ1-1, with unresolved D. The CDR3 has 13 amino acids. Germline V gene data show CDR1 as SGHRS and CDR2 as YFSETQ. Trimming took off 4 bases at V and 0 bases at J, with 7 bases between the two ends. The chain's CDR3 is CASSLGLNTEAFF. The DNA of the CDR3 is TGCGCCAGCAGCCTAGGCCTGAACACTGAAGCTTTCTTT.

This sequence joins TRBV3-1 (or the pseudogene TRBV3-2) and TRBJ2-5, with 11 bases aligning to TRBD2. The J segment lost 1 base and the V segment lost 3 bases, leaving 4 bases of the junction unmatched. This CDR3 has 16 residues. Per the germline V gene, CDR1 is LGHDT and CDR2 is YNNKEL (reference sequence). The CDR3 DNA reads TGTGCCAGCAGCCAGAGGACTAGCGGGTTCCAAGAGACCCAGTACTTC. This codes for CASSQRTSGFQETQYF.

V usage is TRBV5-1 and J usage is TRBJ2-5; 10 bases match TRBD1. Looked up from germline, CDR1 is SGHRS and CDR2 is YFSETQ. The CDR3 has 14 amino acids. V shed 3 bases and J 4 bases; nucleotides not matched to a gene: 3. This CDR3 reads CASSSTGGAETQYF. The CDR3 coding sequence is TGCGCCAGCAGCTCGACAGGGGGCGCAGAGACCCAGTACTTC. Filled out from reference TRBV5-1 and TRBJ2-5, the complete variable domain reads KAGVTQTPRYLIKTRGQQVTLSCSPISGHRSVSWYQQTPGQGLQFLFEYFSETQRNKGNFPGRFSGRQFSNSRSEMNVSTLELGDSALYLCASSSTGGAETQYFGPGTRLLVL.

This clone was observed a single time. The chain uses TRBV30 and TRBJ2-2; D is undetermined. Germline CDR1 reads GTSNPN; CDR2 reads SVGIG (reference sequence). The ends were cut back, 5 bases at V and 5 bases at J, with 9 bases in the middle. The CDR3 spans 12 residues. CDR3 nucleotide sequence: TGTGCCTGGGGTCCCGGGACCGGGGAGCTGTTTTTT. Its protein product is CAWGPGTGELFF.

Here the CDR3 DNA reads TGTGCCAGCAGCGAGTTCTCAGATACGCAGTATTTT. Its protein product is CASSEFSDTQYF. This rearrangement joins TRBV7-3 to TRBJ2-3; D is ambiguous. Trimming took off 5 bases at V and 4 bases at J, with 7 bases between the two ends. This CDR3 region has 12 residues. Germline CDR1 reads SGHTA; CDR2 reads FQGTGA.

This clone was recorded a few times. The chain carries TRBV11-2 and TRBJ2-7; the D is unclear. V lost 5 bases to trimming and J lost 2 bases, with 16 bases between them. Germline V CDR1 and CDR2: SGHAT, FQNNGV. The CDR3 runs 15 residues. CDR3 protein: CASSTRDTPAYEQYF. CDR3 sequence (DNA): TGTGCCAGCAGCACCCGAGACACGCCCGCCTACGAGCAGTACTTC.

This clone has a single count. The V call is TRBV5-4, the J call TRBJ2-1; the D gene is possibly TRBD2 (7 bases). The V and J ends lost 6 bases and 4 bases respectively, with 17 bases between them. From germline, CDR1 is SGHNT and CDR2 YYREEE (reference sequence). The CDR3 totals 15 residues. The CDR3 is CASIRGGPSYNEQFF. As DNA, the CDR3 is TGTGCCAGCATCCGCGGGGGCCCTAGTTACAATGAGCAGTTCTTC.

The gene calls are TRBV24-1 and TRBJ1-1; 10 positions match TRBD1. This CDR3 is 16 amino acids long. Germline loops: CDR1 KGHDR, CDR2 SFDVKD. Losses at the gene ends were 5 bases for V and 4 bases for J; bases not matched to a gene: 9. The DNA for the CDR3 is TGTGCCACCAGTGCTGCGGACAGGGGGGACAGCACTGAAGCTTTCTTT. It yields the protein CATSAADRGDSTEAFF.

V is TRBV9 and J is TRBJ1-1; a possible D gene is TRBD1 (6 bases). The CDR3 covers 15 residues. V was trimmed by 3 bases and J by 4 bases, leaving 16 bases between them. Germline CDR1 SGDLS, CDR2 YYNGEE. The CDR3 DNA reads TGTGCCAGCAGCGGAGGGGACACGGGAGGCACTGAAGCTTTCTTT. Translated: CASSGGDTGGTEAFF.

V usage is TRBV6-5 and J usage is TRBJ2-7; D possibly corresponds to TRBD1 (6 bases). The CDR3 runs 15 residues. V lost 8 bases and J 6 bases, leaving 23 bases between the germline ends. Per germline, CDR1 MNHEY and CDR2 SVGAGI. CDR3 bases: TGTGCCAGCCGGGTGGCCGGCAGGGGACGAGGCGAGCAGTACTTC. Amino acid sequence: CASRVAGRGRGEQYF.

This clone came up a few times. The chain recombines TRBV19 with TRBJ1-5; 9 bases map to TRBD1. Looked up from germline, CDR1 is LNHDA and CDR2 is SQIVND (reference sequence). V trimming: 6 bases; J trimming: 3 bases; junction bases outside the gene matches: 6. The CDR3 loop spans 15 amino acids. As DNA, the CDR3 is TGTGCCAGTAGCTCCGGGACAGGGAACAATCAGCCCCAGCATTTT. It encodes CASSSGTGNNQPQHF.

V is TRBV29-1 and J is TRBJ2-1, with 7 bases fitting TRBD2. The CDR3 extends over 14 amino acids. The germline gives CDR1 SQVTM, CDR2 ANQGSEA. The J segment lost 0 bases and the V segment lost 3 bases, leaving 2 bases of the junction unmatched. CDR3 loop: CSVEGGSSYNEQFF. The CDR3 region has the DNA TGCAGCGTTGAGGGCGGGAGCTCCTACAATGAGCAGTTCTTC.

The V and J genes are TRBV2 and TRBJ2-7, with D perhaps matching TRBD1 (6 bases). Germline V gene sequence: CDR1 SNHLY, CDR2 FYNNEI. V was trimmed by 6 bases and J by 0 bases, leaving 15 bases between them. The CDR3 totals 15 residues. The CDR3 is CASRRRDTPSYEQYF. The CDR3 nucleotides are TGTGCCAGCAGGCGCCGGGACACCCCCTCCTACGAGCAGTACTTC.

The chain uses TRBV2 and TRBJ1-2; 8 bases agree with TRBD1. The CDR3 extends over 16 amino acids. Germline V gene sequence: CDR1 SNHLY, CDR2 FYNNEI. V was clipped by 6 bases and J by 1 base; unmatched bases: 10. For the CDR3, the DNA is TGTGCCAGCAGAGAGGCCGTAGGACAGGGTAACTATGGCTACACCTTC. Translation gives CASREAVGQGNYGYTF. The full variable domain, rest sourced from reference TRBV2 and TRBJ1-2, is EPEVTQTPSHQVTQMGQEVILRCVPISNHLYFYWYRQILGQKVEFLVSFYNNEISEKSEIFDDQFSVERPDGSNFTLKIRSTKLEDSAMYFCASREAVGQGNYGYTFGSGTRLTVV.

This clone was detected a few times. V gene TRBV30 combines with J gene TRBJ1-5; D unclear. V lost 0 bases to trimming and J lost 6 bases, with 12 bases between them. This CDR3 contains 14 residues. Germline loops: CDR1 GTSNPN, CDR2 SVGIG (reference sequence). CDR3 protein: CAWSVEARRQPQHF. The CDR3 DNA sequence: TGTGCCTGGAGTGTAGAAGCTAGGCGTCAGCCCCAGCATTTT.

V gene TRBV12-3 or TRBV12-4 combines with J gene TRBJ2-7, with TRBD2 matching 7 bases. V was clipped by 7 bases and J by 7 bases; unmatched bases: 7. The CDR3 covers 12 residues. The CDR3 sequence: CASTPVGGEQYF. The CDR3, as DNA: TGTGCCAGCACCCCCGTGGGGGGGGAGCAGTACTTC.

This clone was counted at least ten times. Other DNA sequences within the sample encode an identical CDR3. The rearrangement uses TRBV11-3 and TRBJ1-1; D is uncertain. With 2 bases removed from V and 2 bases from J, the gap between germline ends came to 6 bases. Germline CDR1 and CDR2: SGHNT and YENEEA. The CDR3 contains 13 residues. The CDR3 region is CASSLQANTEAFF. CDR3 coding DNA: TGTGCCAGCAGCTTACAGGCCAACACTGAAGCTTTCTTT.

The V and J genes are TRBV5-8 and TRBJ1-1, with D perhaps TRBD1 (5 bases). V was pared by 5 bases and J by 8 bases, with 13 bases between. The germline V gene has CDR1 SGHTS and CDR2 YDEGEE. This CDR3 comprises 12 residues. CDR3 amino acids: CASRAGRREAFF. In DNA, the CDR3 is TGTGCCAGCAGGGCGGGACGGCGAGAAGCTTTCTTT.

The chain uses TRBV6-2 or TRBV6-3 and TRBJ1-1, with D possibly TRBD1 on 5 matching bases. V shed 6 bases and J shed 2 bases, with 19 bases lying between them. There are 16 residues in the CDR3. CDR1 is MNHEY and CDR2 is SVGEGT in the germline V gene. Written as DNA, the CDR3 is TGTGCCAGCAGCCCCCGGATGGGGGGGGGAAACACTGAAGCTTTCTTT. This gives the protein CASSPRMGGGNTEAFF.

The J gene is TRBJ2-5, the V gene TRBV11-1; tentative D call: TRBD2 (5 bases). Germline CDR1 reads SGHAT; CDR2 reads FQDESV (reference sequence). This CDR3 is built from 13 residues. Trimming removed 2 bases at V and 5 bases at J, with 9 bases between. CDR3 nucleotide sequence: TGTGCCAGCAGCTTACGGGATTCGGAGACCCAGTACTTC. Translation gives CASSLRDSETQYF.

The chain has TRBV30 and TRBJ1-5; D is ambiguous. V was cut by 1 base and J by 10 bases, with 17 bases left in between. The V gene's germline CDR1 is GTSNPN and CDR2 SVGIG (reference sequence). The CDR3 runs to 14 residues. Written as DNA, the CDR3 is TGTGCCTGGAGTGCCGGGGATATCAGAAGCCCCCAGCATTTT. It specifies CAWSAGDIRSPQHF.

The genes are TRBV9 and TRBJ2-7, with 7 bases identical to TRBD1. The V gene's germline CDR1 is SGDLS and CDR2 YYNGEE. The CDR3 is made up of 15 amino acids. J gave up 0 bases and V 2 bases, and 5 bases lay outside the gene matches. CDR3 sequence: CASSVGTVSSYEQYF. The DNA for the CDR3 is TGTGCCAGCAGCGTCGGGACAGTAAGCTCCTACGAGCAGTACTTC. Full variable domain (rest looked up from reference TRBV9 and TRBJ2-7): DSGVTQTPKHLITATGQRVTLRCSPRSGDLSVYWYQQSLDQGLQFLIQYYNGEERAKGNILERFSAQQFPDLHSELNLSSLELGDSALYFCASSVGTVSSYEQYFGPGTRLTVT.

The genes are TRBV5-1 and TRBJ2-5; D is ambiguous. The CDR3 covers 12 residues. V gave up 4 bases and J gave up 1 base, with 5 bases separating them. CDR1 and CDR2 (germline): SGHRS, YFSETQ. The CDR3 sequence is CASSLTQETQYF. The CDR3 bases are TGCGCCAGCAGCCTAACCCAAGAGACCCAGTACTTC.

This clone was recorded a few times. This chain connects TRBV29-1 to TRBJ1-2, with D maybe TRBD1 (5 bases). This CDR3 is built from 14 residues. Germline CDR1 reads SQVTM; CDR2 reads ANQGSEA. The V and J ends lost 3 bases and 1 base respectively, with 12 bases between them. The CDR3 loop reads CSVESWGGNYGYTF. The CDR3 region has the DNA TGCAGCGTTGAGTCTTGGGGGGGTAACTATGGCTACACCTTC.

The CDR3 sequence is CASSEETIPTDTQYF. For the CDR3, the DNA is TGTGCCAGCAGTGAGGAGACTATACCCACAGATACGCAGTATTTT. This chain joins TRBV2 and TRBJ2-3; tentative D call: TRBD2 (5 bases). The CDR3 is 15 residues long. Trimming pared 3 bases from V and 2 bases from J, leaving 12 bases between. CDR1 is SNHLY and CDR2 is FYNNEI in the germline V gene.

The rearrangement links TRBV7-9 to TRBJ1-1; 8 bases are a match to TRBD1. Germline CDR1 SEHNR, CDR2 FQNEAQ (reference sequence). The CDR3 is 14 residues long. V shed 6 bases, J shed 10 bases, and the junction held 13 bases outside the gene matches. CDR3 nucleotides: TGTGCCAGCAGGTCGCGGACAGGGTCCGCCGGAGCTTTCTTT. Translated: CASRSRTGSAGAFF. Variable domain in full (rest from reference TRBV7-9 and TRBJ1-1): DTGVSQNPRHKITKRGQNVTFRCDPISEHNRLYWYRQTLGQGPEFLTYFQNEAQLEKSRLLSDRFSAERPKGSFSTLEIQRTEQGDSAMYLCASRSRTGSAGAFFGQGTRLTVV.

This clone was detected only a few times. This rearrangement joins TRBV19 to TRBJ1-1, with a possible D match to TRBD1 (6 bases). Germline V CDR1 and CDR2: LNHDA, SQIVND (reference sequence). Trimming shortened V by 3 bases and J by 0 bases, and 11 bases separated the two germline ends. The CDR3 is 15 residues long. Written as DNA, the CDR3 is TGTGCCAGTAGTATGATGACAGGACTGAACACTGAAGCTTTCTTT. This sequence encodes CASSMMTGLNTEAFF.